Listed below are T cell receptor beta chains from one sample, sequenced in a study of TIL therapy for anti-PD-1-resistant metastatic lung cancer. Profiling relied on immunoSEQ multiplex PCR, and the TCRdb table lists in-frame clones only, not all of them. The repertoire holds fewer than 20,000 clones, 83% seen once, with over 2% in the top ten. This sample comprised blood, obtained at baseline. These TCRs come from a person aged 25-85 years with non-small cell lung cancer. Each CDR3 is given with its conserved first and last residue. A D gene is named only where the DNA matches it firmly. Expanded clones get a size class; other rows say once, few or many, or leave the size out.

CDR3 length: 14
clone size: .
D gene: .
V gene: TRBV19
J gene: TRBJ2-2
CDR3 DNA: TGTGCCAGTAGTATTACGGCGAACACCGGGGAGCTGTTTTTT
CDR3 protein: CASSITANTGELFF

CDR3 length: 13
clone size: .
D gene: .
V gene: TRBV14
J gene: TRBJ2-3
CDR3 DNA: TGTGCCAGCAGCCAAGGGTTAGGGGATACGCAGTATTTT
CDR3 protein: CASSQGLGDTQYF

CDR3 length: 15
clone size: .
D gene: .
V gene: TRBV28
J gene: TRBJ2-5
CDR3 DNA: TGTGCCAGCAGTTTCCGGGGGGCCAGGGAGGAGACCCAGCACTTC
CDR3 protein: CASSFRGAREETQHF

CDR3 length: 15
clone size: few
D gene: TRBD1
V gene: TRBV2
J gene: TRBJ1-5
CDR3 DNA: TGTGCCAGCAGTGAACAAGGACAGGGGGCTTTGAGAATGCATTTT
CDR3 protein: CASSEQGQGALRMHF

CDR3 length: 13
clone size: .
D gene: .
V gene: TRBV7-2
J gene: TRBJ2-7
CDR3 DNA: TGTGCCAGCAGCCCCCTCCCAGGGTTCGAGCAGTACTTC
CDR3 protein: CASSPLPGFEQYF

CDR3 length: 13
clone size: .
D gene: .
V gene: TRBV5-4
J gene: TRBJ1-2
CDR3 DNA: TGTGCCAGCAGCTTGGACAGGAACTATGGCTACACCTTC
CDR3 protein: CASSLDRNYGYTF

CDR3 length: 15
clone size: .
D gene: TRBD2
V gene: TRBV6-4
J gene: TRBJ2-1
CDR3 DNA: TGTGCCAGCAGTGACTCTAGCGGGAGCTACAATGAGCAGTTCTTC
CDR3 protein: CASSDSSGSYNEQFF

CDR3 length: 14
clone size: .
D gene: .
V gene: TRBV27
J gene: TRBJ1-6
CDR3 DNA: TGTGCCAGCAGTTTCGCAGGGAGGAATTCACCCCTCCACTTT
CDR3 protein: CASSFAGRNSPLHF

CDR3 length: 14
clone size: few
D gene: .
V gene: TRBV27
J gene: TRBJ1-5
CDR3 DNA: TGTGCCAGCAGTTTATCCCCCGGGGGCAAGCCCCAGCATTTT
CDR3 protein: CASSLSPGGKPQHF

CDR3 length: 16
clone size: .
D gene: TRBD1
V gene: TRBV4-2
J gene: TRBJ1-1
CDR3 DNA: TGTGCCAGCAGCCAAGATCGGGACAGCAAGAACACTGAAGCTTTCTTT
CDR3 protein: CASSQDRDSKNTEAFF

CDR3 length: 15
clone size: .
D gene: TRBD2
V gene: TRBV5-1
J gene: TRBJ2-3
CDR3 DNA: TGCGCCAGCAGCTTGGAGTCGACTAGCGAAGATACGCAGTATTTT
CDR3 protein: CASSLESTSEDTQYF

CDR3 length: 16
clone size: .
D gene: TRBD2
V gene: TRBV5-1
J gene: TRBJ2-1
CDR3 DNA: TGCGCCAGCAGCACGGGGACTAGCGGCGCCTACAATGAGCAGTTCTTC
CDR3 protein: CASSTGTSGAYNEQFF

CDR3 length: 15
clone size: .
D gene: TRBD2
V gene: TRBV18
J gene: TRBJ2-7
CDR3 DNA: TGTGCCAGCTCACAGCTAGCGGCAGCGAAGGACGAGCAGTACTTC
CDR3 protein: CASSQLAAAKDEQYF

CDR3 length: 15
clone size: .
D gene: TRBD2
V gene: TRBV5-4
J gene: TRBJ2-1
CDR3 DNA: TGTGCCAGCAGCTCCGGGACTAGTCCCTACAATGAGCAGTTCTTC
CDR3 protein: CASSSGTSPYNEQFF

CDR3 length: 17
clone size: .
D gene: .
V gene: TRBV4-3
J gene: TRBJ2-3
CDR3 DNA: TGCGCCAGCAGCCAAGATGGGTCTAGCGCGAGAACTGGGGGGCAGTATTTT
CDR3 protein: CASSQDGSSARTGGQYF

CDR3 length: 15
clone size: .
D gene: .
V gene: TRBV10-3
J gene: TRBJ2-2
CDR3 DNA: TGTGCCATCAGGGTAGGGGGACAGAACACCGGGGAGCTGTTTTTT
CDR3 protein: CAIRVGGQNTGELFF

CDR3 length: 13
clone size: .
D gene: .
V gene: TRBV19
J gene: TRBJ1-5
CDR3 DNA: TGTGCCAGTAGTATAGAAAGCAATCAGCCCCAGCATTTT
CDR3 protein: CASSIESNQPQHF

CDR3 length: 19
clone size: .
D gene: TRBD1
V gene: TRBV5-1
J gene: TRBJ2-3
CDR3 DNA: TGCGCCAGCAGCTTAAGGACAGGGAACGCCGTCTCGAGTCCGGATACGCAGTATTTT
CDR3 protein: CASSLRTGNAVSSPDTQYF

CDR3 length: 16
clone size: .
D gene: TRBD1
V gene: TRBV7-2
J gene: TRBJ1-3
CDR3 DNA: TGTGCCAGCAGTTCGACGGGACAGGGGTACGGAAACACCATATATTTT
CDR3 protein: CASSSTGQGYGNTIYF

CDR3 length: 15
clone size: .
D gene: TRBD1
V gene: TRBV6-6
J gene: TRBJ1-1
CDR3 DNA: TGTGCCAGCAGTGACAGGGGGCCAAGGTACACTGAAGCTTTCTTT
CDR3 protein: CASSDRGPRYTEAFF